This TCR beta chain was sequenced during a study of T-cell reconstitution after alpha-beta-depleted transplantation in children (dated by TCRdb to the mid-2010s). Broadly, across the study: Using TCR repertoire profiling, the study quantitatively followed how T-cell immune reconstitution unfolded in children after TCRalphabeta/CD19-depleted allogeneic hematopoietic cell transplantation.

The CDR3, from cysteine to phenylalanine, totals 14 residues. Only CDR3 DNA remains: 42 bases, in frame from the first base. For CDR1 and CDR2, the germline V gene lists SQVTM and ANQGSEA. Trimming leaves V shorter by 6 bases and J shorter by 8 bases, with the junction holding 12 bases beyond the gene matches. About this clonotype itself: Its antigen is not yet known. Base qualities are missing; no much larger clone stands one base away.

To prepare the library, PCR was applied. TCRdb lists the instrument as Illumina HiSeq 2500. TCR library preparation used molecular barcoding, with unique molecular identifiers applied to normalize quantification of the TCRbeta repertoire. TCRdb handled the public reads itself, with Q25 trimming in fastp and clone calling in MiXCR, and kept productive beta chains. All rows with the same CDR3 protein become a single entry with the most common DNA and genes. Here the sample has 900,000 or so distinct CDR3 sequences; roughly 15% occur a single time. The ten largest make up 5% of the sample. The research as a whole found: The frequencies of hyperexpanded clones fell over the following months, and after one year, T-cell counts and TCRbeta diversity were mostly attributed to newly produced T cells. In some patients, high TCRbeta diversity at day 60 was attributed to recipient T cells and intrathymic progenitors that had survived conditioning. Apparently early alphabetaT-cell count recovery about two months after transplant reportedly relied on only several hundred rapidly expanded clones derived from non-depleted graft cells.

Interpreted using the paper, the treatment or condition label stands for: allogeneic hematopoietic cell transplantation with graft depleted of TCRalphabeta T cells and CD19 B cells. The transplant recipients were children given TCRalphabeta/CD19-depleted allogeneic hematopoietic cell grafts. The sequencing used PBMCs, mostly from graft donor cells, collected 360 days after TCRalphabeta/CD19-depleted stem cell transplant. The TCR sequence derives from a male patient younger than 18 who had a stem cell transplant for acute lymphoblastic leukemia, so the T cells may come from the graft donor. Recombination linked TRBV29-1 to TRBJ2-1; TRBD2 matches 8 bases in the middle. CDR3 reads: CSVLPWTSRDEQFF. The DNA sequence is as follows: TGCAGCGTCCTTCCGTGGACTAGCAGGGATGAGCAGTTCTTC.